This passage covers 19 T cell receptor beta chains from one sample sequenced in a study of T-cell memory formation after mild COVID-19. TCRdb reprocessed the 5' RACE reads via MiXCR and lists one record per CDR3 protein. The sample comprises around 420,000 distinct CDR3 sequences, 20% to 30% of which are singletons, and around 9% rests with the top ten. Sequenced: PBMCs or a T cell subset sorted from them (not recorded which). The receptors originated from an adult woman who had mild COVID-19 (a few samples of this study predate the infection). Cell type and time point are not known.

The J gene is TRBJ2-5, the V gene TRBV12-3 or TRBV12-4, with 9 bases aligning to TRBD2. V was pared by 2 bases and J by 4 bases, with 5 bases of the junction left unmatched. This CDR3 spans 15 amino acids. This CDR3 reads CASSLRAGGLETQYF. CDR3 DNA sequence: TGTGCCAGCAGTTTACGGGCGGGAGGGTTAGAGACCCAGTACTTC.

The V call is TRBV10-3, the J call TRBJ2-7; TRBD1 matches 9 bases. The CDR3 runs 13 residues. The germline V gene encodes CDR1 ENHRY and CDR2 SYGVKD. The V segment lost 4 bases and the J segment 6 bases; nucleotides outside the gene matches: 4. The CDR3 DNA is TGTGCCATCAGTGGTGGGACAGGGACCGAGCAGTACTTC. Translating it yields CAISGGTGTEQYF.

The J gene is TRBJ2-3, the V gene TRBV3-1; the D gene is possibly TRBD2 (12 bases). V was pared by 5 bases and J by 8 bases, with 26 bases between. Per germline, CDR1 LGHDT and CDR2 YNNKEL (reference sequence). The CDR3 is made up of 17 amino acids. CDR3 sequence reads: CASSYPGLAGTGGTQYF. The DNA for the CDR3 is TGTGCCAGCAGCTACCCTGGACTAGCGGGGACAGGGGGTACGCAGTATTTT.

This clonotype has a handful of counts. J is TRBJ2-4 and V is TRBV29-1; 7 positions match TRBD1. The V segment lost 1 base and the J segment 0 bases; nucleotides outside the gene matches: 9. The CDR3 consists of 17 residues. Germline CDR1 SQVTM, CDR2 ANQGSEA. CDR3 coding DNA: TGCAGCGTTGAAGTCAGGGACAGTCTCCTAGCCAAAAACATTCAGTACTTC. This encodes CSVEVRDSLLAKNIQYF.

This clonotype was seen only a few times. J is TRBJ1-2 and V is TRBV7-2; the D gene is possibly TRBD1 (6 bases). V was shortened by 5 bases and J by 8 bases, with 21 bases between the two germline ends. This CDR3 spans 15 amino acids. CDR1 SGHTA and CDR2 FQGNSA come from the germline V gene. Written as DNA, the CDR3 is TGTGCCAGCAGCCCCACTCTCGACAGGAGGGGCGGCTACACCTTC. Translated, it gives CASSPTLDRRGGYTF.

The CDR3 sequence: CASSFLRDRGVDEQFF. As DNA, the CDR3 is TGTGCCAGCAGTTTTCTCCGGGACAGGGGTGTCGATGAGCAGTTCTTC. The chain combines TRBV6-2 or TRBV6-3 with TRBJ2-1, with 10 bases fitting TRBD1. The CDR3 is 16 amino acids. Germline CDR1 and CDR2: MNHEY and SVGEGT. The V segment lost 4 bases and the J segment 8 bases; nucleotides outside the gene matches: 11.

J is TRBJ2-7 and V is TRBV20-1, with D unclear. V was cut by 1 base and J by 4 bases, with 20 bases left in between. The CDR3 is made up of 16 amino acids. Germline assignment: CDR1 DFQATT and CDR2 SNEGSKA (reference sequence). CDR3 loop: CSARGLPGKGPYEQYF. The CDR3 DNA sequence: TGCAGTGCTAGAGGTTTACCGGGCAAGGGCCCTTACGAGCAGTACTTC.

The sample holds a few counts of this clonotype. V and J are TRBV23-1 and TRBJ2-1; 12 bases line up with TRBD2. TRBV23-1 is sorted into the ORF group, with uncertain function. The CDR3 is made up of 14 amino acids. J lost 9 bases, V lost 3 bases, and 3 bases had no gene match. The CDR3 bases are TGCGCCAGCAGTCAGGCTAGCGGGAGGGGTGAGCAGTTCTTC. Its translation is CASSQASGRGEQFF.

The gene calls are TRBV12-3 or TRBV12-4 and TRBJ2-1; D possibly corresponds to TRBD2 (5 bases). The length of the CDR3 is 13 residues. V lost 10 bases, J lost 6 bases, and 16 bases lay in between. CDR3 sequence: CATIGSDLNEQFF. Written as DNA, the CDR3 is TGTGCCACCATTGGGAGCGACCTCAATGAGCAGTTCTTC.

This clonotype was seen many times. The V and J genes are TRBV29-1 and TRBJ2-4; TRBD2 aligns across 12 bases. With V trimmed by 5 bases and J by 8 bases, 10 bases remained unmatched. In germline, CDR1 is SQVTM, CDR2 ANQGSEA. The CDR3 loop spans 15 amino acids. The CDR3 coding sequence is TGCAGCGTTACCGGACTAGCGGGGCCAGGGGACATTCAGTACTTC. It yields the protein CSVTGLAGPGDIQYF.

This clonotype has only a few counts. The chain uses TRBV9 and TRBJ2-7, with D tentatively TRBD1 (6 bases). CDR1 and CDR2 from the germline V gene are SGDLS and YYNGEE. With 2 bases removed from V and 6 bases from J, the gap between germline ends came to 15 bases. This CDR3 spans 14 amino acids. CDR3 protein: CASSVGGPGGEQYF. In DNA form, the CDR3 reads TGTGCCAGCAGCGTTGGGGGCCCTGGTGGCGAGCAGTACTTC.

The CDR3 sequence: CASSQERGARDGYTF. The CDR3 nucleotides are TGCGCCAGCAGCCAAGAGAGGGGGGCGCGGGATGGCTACACCTTC. This chain links TRBV4-3 with TRBJ1-2, with D perhaps TRBD1 (6 bases). The germline gives CDR1 LGHNA, CDR2 YSLEER. V was shortened by 0 bases and J by 6 bases, with 14 bases between the two germline ends. This CDR3 region has 15 residues.

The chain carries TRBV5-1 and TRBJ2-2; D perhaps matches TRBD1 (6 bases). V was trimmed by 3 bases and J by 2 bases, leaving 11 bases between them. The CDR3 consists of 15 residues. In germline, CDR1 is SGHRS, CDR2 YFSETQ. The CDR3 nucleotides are TGCGCCAGCAGCTCCAGACAGGCAAACACCGGGGAGCTGTTTTTT. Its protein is CASSSRQANTGELFF.

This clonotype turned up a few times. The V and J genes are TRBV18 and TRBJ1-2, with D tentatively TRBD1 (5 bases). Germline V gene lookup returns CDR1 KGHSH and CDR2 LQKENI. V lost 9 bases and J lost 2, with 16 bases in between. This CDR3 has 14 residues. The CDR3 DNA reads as TGTGCCAGTTCCAGGGAGTGGGAGAACTATGGCTACACCTTC. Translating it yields CASSREWENYGYTF. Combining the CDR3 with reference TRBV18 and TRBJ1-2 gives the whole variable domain NAGVMQNPRHLVRRRGQEARLRCSPMKGHSHVYWYRQLPEEGLKFMVYLQKENIIDESGMPKERFSAEFPKEGPSILRIQQVVRGDSAAYFCASSREWENYGYTFGSGTRLTVV.

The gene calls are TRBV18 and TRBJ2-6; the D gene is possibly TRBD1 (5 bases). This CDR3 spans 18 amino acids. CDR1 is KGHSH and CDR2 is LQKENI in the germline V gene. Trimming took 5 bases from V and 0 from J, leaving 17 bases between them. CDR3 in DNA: TGTGCCAGCTCATCCAGGGATCTGGACGCCTCTGGGGCCAACGTCCTGACTTTC. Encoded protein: CASSSRDLDASGANVLTF. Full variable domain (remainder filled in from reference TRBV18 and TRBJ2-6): NAGVMQNPRHLVRRRGQEARLRCSPMKGHSHVYWYRQLPEEGLKFMVYLQKENIIDESGMPKERFSAEFPKEGPSILRIQQVVRGDSAAYFCASSSRDLDASGANVLTFGAGSRLTVL.

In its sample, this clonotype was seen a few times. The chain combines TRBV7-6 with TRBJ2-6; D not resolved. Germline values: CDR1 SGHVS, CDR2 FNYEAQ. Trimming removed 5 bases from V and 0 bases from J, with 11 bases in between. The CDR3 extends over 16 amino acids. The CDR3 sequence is CASSPPGVSGANVLTF. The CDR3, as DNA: TGTGCCAGCAGCCCCCCCGGTGTCTCTGGGGCCAACGTCCTGACTTTC.

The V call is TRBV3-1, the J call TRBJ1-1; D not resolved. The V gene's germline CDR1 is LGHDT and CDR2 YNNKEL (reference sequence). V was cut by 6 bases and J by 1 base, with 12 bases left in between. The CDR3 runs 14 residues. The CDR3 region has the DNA TGTGCCAGCAGACCCCTTTATAGGAACACTGAAGCTTTCTTT. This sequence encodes CASRPLYRNTEAFF.

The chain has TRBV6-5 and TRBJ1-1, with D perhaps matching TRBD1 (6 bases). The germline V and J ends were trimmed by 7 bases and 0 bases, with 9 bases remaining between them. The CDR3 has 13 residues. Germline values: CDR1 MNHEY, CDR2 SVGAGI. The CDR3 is CASTRTVNTEAFF. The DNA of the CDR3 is TGTGCCAGCACTAGGACAGTGAACACTGAAGCTTTCTTT.

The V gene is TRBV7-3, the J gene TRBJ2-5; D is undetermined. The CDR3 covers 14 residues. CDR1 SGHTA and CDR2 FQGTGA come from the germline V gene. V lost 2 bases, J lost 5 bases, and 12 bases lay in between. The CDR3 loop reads CASSLLGGTETQYF. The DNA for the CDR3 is TGTGCCAGCAGCTTACTAGGCGGTACGGAGACCCAGTACTTC. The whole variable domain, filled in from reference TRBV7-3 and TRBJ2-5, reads GAGVSQTPSNKVTEKGKYVELRCDPISGHTALYWYRQSLGQGPEFLIYFQGTGAADDSGLPNDRFFAVRPEGSVSTLKIQRTERGDSAVYLCASSLLGGTETQYFGPGTRLLVL.